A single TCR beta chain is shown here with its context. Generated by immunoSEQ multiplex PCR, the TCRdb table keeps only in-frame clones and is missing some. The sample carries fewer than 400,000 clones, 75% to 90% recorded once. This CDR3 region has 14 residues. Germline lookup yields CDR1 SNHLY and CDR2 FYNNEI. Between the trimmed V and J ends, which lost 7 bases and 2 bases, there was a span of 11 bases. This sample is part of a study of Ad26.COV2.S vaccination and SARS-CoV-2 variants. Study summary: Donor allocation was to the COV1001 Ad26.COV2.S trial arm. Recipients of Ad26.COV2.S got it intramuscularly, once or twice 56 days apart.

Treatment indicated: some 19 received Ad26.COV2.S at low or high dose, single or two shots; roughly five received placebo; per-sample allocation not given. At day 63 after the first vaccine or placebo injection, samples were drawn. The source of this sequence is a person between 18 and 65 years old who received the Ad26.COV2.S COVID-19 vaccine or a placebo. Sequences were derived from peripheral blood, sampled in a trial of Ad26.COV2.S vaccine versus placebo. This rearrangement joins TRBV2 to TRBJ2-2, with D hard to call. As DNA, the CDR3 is TGTGCCAGCACTTTGACTCAAAACACCGGGGAGCTGTTTTTT. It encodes CASTLTQNTGELFF.